A single sample is the source of the 13 T cell receptor beta chains below, sequenced in a study of blood T cell repertoires in COVID-19. Assay: immunoSEQ multiplex PCR; the TCRdb copy retains only in-frame clones and omits some. The sample lists around 84,000 clones, about 90% occurring once. The sequenced sample was peripheral blood. The receptors shown here come from a man aged 50-59 years with active COVID-19.

The chain links TRBV6-6 to TRBJ1-4, with 8 bases identical to TRBD1. Germline trimming cut 6 bases from V and 7 bases from J; bases unmatched to any gene: 10. The CDR3 runs to 15 residues. The germline CDR1 and CDR2 sequences are MNHNY and SVGAGI (reference sequence). CDR3 in DNA: TGTGCCAGCAGGGACCCAGGGGGCATCGGTGAAAAACTGTTTTTT. Protein product: CASRDPGGIGEKLFF.

Concerning this clone itself: The junction shows a germline mismatch at one end, possibly a read error. The chain uses TRBV15 and TRBJ1-4, with D possibly TRBD1 on 5 matching bases. Germline CDR1 and CDR2: LNHNV and YYDKDF (reference sequence). The length of the CDR3 is 14 residues. The CDR3 here is CATKGQGIDEKLFF. CDR3 DNA: TGTGCCACCAAGGGGCAGGGTATTGATGAAAAGCTGTTTTTT.

This rearrangement joins TRBV7-2 to TRBJ2-7; 10 bases fit TRBD2. This CDR3 region has 16 residues. The V gene end was trimmed by 5 bases and the J gene end by 4 bases; junction bases not matched to a gene: 11. From germline, CDR1 is SGHTA and CDR2 FQGNSA. This CDR3 reads CASSPMTAGGRYEQYF. CDR3 coding DNA: TGTGCCAGCAGCCCCATGACAGCGGGGGGGCGATACGAGCAGTACTTC.

The chain recombines TRBV5-1 with TRBJ2-5, with a weak D call TRBD2 (5 bases). In germline, CDR1 is SGHRS, CDR2 YFSETQ. CDR3 length equals 15 residues. V lost 0 bases, J lost 1 base, and 10 bases lay in between. CDR3 nucleotides: TGCGCCAGCAGCTTGGTTCCGGGAACCCAAGAGACCCAGTACTTC. Protein sequence: CASSLVPGTQETQYF.

This clone was observed a single time. This chain links TRBV10-3 with TRBJ1-1; D not certain. This CDR3 is 13 amino acids long. Trimming removed 5 bases from V and 2 bases from J, with 9 bases in between. The germline gives CDR1 ENHRY, CDR2 SYGVKD. CDR3: CAISIAPNTEAFF. For the CDR3, the DNA is TGTGCCATCAGTATCGCGCCAAACACTGAAGCTTTCTTT.

This chain joins TRBV4-2 and TRBJ1-4, with 7 nucleotides matching TRBD1. Germline assignment: CDR1 LGHNA and CDR2 YNFKEQ. Unmatched junction bases numbered 12, after V lost 3 bases and J lost 8 bases. This CDR3 is 16 amino acids long. The CDR3 protein is CASSQGSGGSGEKLFF. The CDR3 nucleotides are TGTGCCAGCAGCCAGGGCTCAGGGGGATCGGGCGAAAAACTGTTTTTT.

The genes are TRBV28 and TRBJ2-1; the match to TRBD1 covers 9 bases. From germline, CDR1 is MDHEN and CDR2 SYDVKM. Trimming at V came to 6 bases and at J to 5 bases, leaving 5 bases not matched to a gene. CDR3 length: 14 amino acids. The CDR3 nucleotides are TGTGCCAGCAGCCCGGGGGACAGGGACAATGAGCAGTTCTTC. Translating gives CASSPGDRDNEQFF.

The chain has TRBV2 and TRBJ2-2, with 9 nucleotides matching TRBD2. V was pared by 7 bases and J by 2 bases, with 2 bases of the junction left unmatched. The CDR3 contains 14 residues. Germline-derived CDR1 and CDR2 are SNHLY and FYNNEI. CDR3 region: CASKRGDNTGELFF. The DNA of the CDR3 is TGTGCCAGCAAGCGGGGGGATAACACCGGGGAGCTGTTTTTT.

This clone was counted a single time. The chain recombines TRBV28 with TRBJ2-5, with 12 positions matching TRBD1. With 4 bases clipped from V and 4 bases from J, the junction kept 1 base outside the gene matches. The CDR3 sequence is 14 residues long. Germline CDR1 reads MDHEN; CDR2 reads SYDVKM. This CDR3 is CASSSGQGAETQYF. In DNA form, the CDR3 reads TGTGCCAGCAGTTCGGGACAGGGGGCAGAGACCCAGTACTTC.

The chain links TRBV5-1 to TRBJ2-2; no definite D call. V was shortened by 5 bases and J by 5 bases, with 4 bases between the two germline ends. This CDR3 is built from 11 residues. The germline V gene encodes CDR1 SGHRS and CDR2 YFSETQ. The CDR3: CASSRTGELFF. The CDR3 DNA sequence: TGCGCCAGCAGTCGTACCGGGGAGCTGTTTTTT.

This rearrangement joins TRBV30 to TRBJ2-2, with 9 bases matching TRBD2. The germline V gene has CDR1 GTSNPN and CDR2 SVGIG (reference sequence). This CDR3 is 16 amino acids long. The trim removed 3 bases at V and 2 bases at J, leaving 7 bases unmatched. In DNA form, the CDR3 reads TGTGCCTGGAGGCATCCAGCGGGGGGTAACACCGGGGAGCTGTTTTTT. This codes for CAWRHPAGGNTGELFF.

The rearrangement links TRBV29-1 to TRBJ1-1; TRBD1 aligns across 9 bases. Germline V lookup: CDR1 SQVTM, CDR2 ANQGSEA. The CDR3 is 12 amino acids. V shed 6 bases and J 5 bases; nucleotides not matched to a gene: 4. CDR3 coding DNA: TGCAGCGTGGGACAGGGAGGAACTGAAGCTTTCTTT. It translates to CSVGQGGTEAFF.

The rearrangement links TRBV4-1 to TRBJ2-7, with TRBD2 as a possible D gene (6 bases). CDR1 MGHRA and CDR2 YSYEKL come from the germline V gene. This CDR3 is 17 amino acids long. V was shortened by 5 bases and J by 5 bases, with 25 bases between the two germline ends. The chain's CDR3 is CASSSRIVGLKPNEQYF. In DNA form, the CDR3 reads TGCGCCAGCAGCTCCCGGATCGTGGGACTTAAGCCGAACGAGCAGTACTTC.